A single sample is the source of the 25 T cell receptor beta chains below, sequenced in a study of blood T cell repertoires in COVID-19. Assay: immunoSEQ multiplex PCR; the TCRdb copy retains only in-frame clones and omits some. Found here are approximately 160,000 clones, 80% to 90% of them singletons; the top ten hold approximately 19%. Sequencing used peripheral blood. These receptors originate from a woman of 80 years or more with acute or convalescent COVID-19.

This chain links TRBV5-1 with TRBJ2-7; D unresolved. This CDR3 has 11 residues. CDR1 and CDR2 from the germline V gene are SGHRS and YFSETQ. Trimming took 6 bases from V and 4 from J, leaving 8 bases between them. CDR3 in DNA: TGCGCCAGCAAGGCTAGTTACGAGCAGTACTTC. Translating gives CASKASYEQYF.

Concerning this clone: This sample also contains other DNA sequences that code for the same CDR3. The rearrangement uses TRBV7-9 and TRBJ2-7; a possible D gene is TRBD2 (6 bases). Germline CDR1 and CDR2: SEHNR and FQNEAQ (reference sequence). CDR3 size: 12 residues. V lost 5 bases to trimming and J lost 1 base, with 6 bases between them. This CDR3 reads CASSRGSYEQYF. For the CDR3, the DNA is TGTGCCAGCAGCCGGGGGTCCTACGAGCAGTACTTC.

J is TRBJ2-2 and V is TRBV6-5; weak D call: TRBD1 (5 bases). The CDR3 extends over 15 amino acids. The V end lost 7 bases, the J end lost 4 bases, and 16 bases lay between the germline ends. Germline V CDR1 and CDR2: MNHEY, SVGAGI. The CDR3 region is CASTDPGWGTGELFF. The CDR3 DNA reads as TGTGCCAGCACCGACCCAGGGTGGGGCACCGGGGAGCTGTTTTTT.

The chain recombines TRBV5-1 with TRBJ2-2; D perhaps matches TRBD2 (7 bases). The CDR3 consists of 18 residues. The V end was cut by 6 bases, the J end by 4 bases, with 25 bases between. The germline CDR1 and CDR2 sequences are SGHRS and YFSETQ. CDR3 coding DNA: TGCGCCAGCAAACTTTCCCAGCGGGACATATACTTCACCGGGGAGCTGTTTTTT. It specifies CASKLSQRDIYFTGELFF.

V gene TRBV24-1 combines with J gene TRBJ1-1; D is perhaps TRBD1 (6 bases). The CDR3 length is 13 residues. V was cut by 0 bases and J by 7 bases, with 8 bases left in between. The germline V gene has CDR1 KGHDR and CDR2 SFDVKD. CDR3 coding DNA: TGTGCCACCAGTGATTTGTGGGGGCTTGAAGCTTTCTTT. The encoded protein is CATSDLWGLEAFF.

The chain is built from TRBV19 and TRBJ2-1; D remains ambiguous. The CDR3 is made up of 15 amino acids. V lost 7 bases and J lost 1, with 14 bases in between. Germline values: CDR1 LNHDA, CDR2 SQIVND (reference sequence). CDR3 DNA: TGTGCCAGTACCCCAACGTTTCGGTCCTACAATGAGCAGTTCTTC. Protein: CASTPTFRSYNEQFF.

This clone was observed a few times. The chain uses TRBV3-1 (or the pseudogene TRBV3-2) and TRBJ2-3; 7 bases fit TRBD2. The CDR3 has 17 amino acids. The germline V gene has CDR1 LGHDT and CDR2 YNNKEL (reference sequence). The junction had 11 bases not matched to a gene; V was cut back by 4 bases and J by 1 base. The CDR3 reads CASSRSTSRYGTDTQYF. CDR3 bases: TGTGCCAGCAGCCGGTCGACTAGCAGGTACGGCACAGATACGCAGTATTTT.

The V call is TRBV9, the J call TRBJ2-7; 7 nucleotides agree with TRBD1. The CDR3 spans 11 residues. The germline gives CDR1 SGDLS, CDR2 YYNGEE. V lost 4 bases to trimming and J lost 6 bases; unmatched junction nucleotides: 1. The CDR3 DNA follows: TGTGCCAGCAGCCAGGGGGTCGAGCAGTACTTC. It is translated as CASSQGVEQYF. The full variable domain, in which reference TRBV9 and TRBJ2-7 provide the parts outside the CDR3, is DSGVTQTPKHLITATGQRVTLRCSPRSGDLSVYWYQQSLDQGLQFLIQYYNGEERAKGNILERFSAQQFPDLHSELNLSSLELGDSALYFCASSQGVEQYFGPGTRLTVT.

The rearrangement uses TRBV6-2 or TRBV6-3 and TRBJ1-5, with a tentative D call TRBD1 (6 bases). CDR3 size: 15 residues. The ends were cut back, 6 bases at V and 0 bases at J, with 12 bases in the middle. From germline, CDR1 is MNHEY and CDR2 SVGEGT. CDR3: CASSRTVTSNQPQHF. The CDR3 nucleotides read TGTGCCAGCAGCCGGACAGTTACTAGCAATCAGCCCCAGCATTTT.

The chain employs TRBV7-2 and TRBJ2-3; 11 bases are shared with TRBD2. The germline V gene has CDR1 SGHTA and CDR2 FQGNSA. Trimming took 5 bases from V and 3 from J; bases not matched to a gene: 4. The CDR3 sequence is 15 residues long. CDR3 in amino acids: CASSISGGATDTQYF. The CDR3 DNA reads as TGTGCCAGCAGCATTAGCGGGGGGGCAACAGATACGCAGTATTTT.

The gene calls are TRBV27 and TRBJ2-1; 7 bases map to TRBD2. The V gene end was trimmed by 3 bases and the J gene end by 5 bases; junction bases not matched to a gene: 25. Germline V gene sequence: CDR1 MNHEY, CDR2 SMNVEV (reference sequence). CDR3 length equals 21 residues. In DNA form, the CDR3 reads TGTGCCAGCAGTTTTCGGGTAGTAATTCCGACTAGCTTCCAGATTGACAATGAGCAGTTCTTC. It encodes CASSFRVVIPTSFQIDNEQFF.

V is TRBV7-9 and J is TRBJ2-5; 8 nucleotides agree with TRBD2. Per germline, CDR1 SEHNR and CDR2 FQNEAQ (reference sequence). J was trimmed by 5 bases and V by 5 bases; bases with no gene match: 4. The CDR3 runs to 13 residues. CDR3 in DNA: TGTGCCAGCAGCCGCCGACTAGCGGAGACCCAGTACTTC. It specifies CASSRRLAETQYF.

The chain has TRBV7-3 and TRBJ1-5, with a tentative D call TRBD1 (6 bases). The CDR3 runs 13 residues. Per the germline V gene, CDR1 is SGHTA and CDR2 is FQGTGA. Trimming left V 5 bases short and J 7 bases short, with 12 bases between. CDR3 region: CASSQQGLQPQHF. CDR3 coding DNA: TGTGCCAGCAGCCAACAGGGTTTGCAGCCCCAGCATTTT.

The chain is built from TRBV9 and TRBJ1-3, with D perhaps TRBD1 (6 bases). This CDR3 region has 13 residues. From germline, CDR1 is SGDLS and CDR2 YYNGEE. The germline V and J ends were trimmed by 3 bases and 7 bases, with 11 bases remaining between them. The CDR3 loop is CASSAGTSNTIYF. Written as DNA, the CDR3 is TGTGCCAGCAGCGCAGGGACATCGAACACCATATATTTT.

The chain links TRBV6-5 to TRBJ1-5; D unresolved. Trimming shortened V by 5 bases and J by 4 bases, and 15 bases separated the two germline ends. The length of the CDR3 is 15 residues. Germline-derived CDR1 and CDR2 are MNHEY and SVGAGI. In DNA, the CDR3 is TGTGCCAGCAGTCCCTTTGACGGGAGTAATCAGCCCCAGCATTTT. It codes for CASSPFDGSNQPQHF.

The genes are TRBV9 and TRBJ1-1, with D possibly being TRBD1 (6 bases). The V and J ends lost 4 bases and 1 base respectively, with 14 bases between them. Germline lookup yields CDR1 SGDLS and CDR2 YYNGEE. This CDR3 spans 15 amino acids. In nucleotides, the CDR3 is TGTGCCAGCAGCCCTAGGGAGGGGGGGAACACTGAAGCTTTCTTT. It specifies CASSPREGGNTEAFF.

This clone was counted once. The J gene is TRBJ1-6, the V gene TRBV13; 7 nucleotides agree with TRBD1. The trim removed 4 bases at V and 10 bases at J, leaving 7 bases unmatched. Germline-derived CDR1 and CDR2 are PRHDT and FYEKMQ (reference sequence). The CDR3 runs to 14 residues. The CDR3 bases are TGTGCCAGCAGCTCACGACAGGGTGGATCACCCCTCCACTTT. The encoded protein is CASSSRQGGSPLHF.

The chain uses TRBV6-2 or TRBV6-3 and TRBJ1-6, with 11 bases fitting TRBD1. Germline V gene sequence: CDR1 MNHEY, CDR2 SVGEGT. This CDR3 has 18 amino acids. The ends lost 0 bases at V and 9 bases at J; junction bases unmatched: 10. The CDR3 DNA sequence: TGTGCCAGCAGTTACTCGATGGACAGGGGGCGGTTAAGTTCACCCCTCCACTTT. Translation gives CASSYSMDRGRLSSPLHF.

The chain recombines TRBV4-2 with TRBJ1-6; TRBD1 matches at 7 bases. This CDR3 is built from 15 residues. CDR1 LGHNA and CDR2 YNFKEQ come from the germline V gene. V was clipped by 2 bases and J by 10 bases; unmatched bases: 8. The CDR3 region has the DNA TGTGCCAGCAGCCAAACCGGGACAGAGGGCTCACCCCTCCACTTT. Translating gives CASSQTGTEGSPLHF.

CDR3 region: CASGQGYYGYTF. CDR3 DNA sequence: TGTGCCAGTGGACAGGGGTACTATGGCTACACCTTC. The chain is built from TRBV3-1 (or the pseudogene TRBV3-2) and TRBJ1-2; 9 bases align to TRBD1. Per germline, CDR1 LGHDT and CDR2 YNNKEL (reference sequence). V was clipped by 9 bases and J by 3 bases; unmatched bases: 2. CDR3 length: 12 residues.

The J gene is TRBJ1-2, the V gene TRBV13; possible D gene TRBD1, 5 bases. Trimming took off 5 bases at V and 4 bases at J, with 23 bases between the two ends. Per the germline V gene, CDR1 is PRHDT and CDR2 is FYEKMQ (reference sequence). This CDR3 spans 17 amino acids. For the CDR3, the DNA is TGTGCCAGCAGCCTCACACTTCAGGGCCGCGAGCTCTATGGCTACACCTTC. Amino acids: CASSLTLQGRELYGYTF.

This rearrangement joins TRBV6-4 to TRBJ2-1; TRBD2 might be the D (5 bases). Trimming stripped 6 bases from V and 4 bases from J, with 10 bases between. This CDR3 region has 13 residues. The germline gives CDR1 MRHNA, CDR2 SNTAGT. The CDR3 DNA follows: TGTGCCAGCAGCAGGACTTCATACAATGAGCAGTTCTTC. Protein sequence: CASSRTSYNEQFF.

This clone was detected a few times. The chain combines TRBV27 with TRBJ1-1, with 8 bases aligning to TRBD1. CDR3 length: 15 residues. The germline CDR1 and CDR2 sequences are MNHEY and SMNVEV (reference sequence). For the CDR3, the DNA is TGTGCTACCGGGCGCCCCGGGACAGGGAACACTGAAGCTTTCTTT. It codes for CATGRPGTGNTEAFF.

The chain links TRBV24-1 to TRBJ2-3; TRBD2 matches 7 bases. Germline V gene sequence: CDR1 KGHDR, CDR2 SFDVKD. Trimming at V came to 5 bases and at J to 3 bases, leaving 7 bases not matched to a gene. This CDR3 contains 15 residues. In DNA, the CDR3 is TGTGCCACCAGTGGACCGGGGGAGGGAACAGATACGCAGTATTTT. It is translated as CATSGPGEGTDTQYF.

The chain is built from TRBV27 and TRBJ2-1; 8 bases are shared with TRBD2. V shed 7 bases, J shed 3 bases, and the junction held 11 bases outside the gene matches. The CDR3 covers 16 residues. Germline values: CDR1 MNHEY, CDR2 SMNVEV (reference sequence). The chain's CDR3 is CASMALGRANYNEQFF. CDR3 bases: TGTGCCAGCATGGCTCTCGGGAGGGCGAACTACAATGAGCAGTTCTTC.